These 6 T cell receptor beta chains came from one sample sequenced in a study of blood T cell repertoires in COVID-19. TCRdb's copy holds only in-frame clones and misses some; the assay was immunoSEQ multiplex PCR. The sample consists of 110,000 or so clones, approximately 80% of them appearing once. The sequenced sample consisted of peripheral blood. The receptor source for this set is a woman aged 70-85 years with acute or convalescent COVID-19.

The chain uses TRBV6-5 and TRBJ2-3; 9 bases are shared with TRBD2. The length of the CDR3 is 16 residues. V trimming: 4 bases; J trimming: 4 bases; junction bases outside the gene matches: 9. CDR1 MNHEY and CDR2 SVGAGI come from the germline V gene. The chain's CDR3 is CASSSTLAGEADTQYF. The CDR3 bases are TGTGCCAGCAGTTCCACTTTAGCGGGAGAAGCAGATACGCAGTATTTT.

The chain has TRBV5-5 and TRBJ2-2; possible D gene TRBD1, 6 bases. Trimming cost V 1 base and J 4 bases, with 8 bases left between them. Looked up from germline, CDR1 is SGHKS and CDR2 is YYEKEE (reference sequence). The length of the CDR3 is 14 residues. The CDR3: CASSLPGATGELFF. DNA for the CDR3: TGTGCCAGCAGCTTGCCAGGGGCCACCGGGGAGCTGTTTTTT.

The V call is TRBV28, the J call TRBJ2-7, with a weak D call TRBD2 (5 bases). The CDR3 runs to 14 residues. Germline-derived CDR1 and CDR2 are MDHEN and SYDVKM. Trimming removed 5 bases from V and 1 base from J, with 12 bases in between. The CDR3 nucleotides read TGTGCCAGCAGTACCCCGGGAAATTCCTACGAGCAGTACTTC. This gives the protein CASSTPGNSYEQYF.

The chain joins TRBV10-2 to TRBJ1-2; no definite D call. V was pared by 0 bases and J by 6 bases, with 14 bases between. Germline values: CDR1 WSHSY, CDR2 SAAADI. The length of the CDR3 is 15 residues. The CDR3 bases are TGCGCCAGCAGTGAGTCGATGTCGTTGGCAAATGGCTACACCTTC. This codes for CASSESMSLANGYTF.

The V call is TRBV9, the J call TRBJ2-3, with 9 bases identical to TRBD2. This CDR3 is 14 amino acids long. Germline V gene lookup returns CDR1 SGDLS and CDR2 YYNGEE. The V segment lost 7 bases and the J segment 0 bases; nucleotides outside the gene matches: 3. The CDR3 sequence is CASGSGGSTDTQYF. CDR3 DNA sequence: TGTGCCAGCGGGAGCGGGGGGAGCACAGATACGCAGTATTTT. The whole variable domain, remainder taken from reference TRBV9 and TRBJ2-3, is DSGVTQTPKHLITATGQRVTLRCSPRSGDLSVYWYQQSLDQGLQFLIQYYNGEERAKGNILERFSAQQFPDLHSELNLSSLELGDSALYFCASGSGGSTDTQYFGPGTRLTVL.

The V and J genes are TRBV28 and TRBJ1-4; D is undetermined. Trimming took off 4 bases at V and 8 bases at J, with 17 bases between the two ends. The germline V gene encodes CDR1 MDHEN and CDR2 SYDVKM. CDR3 length equals 15 residues. The CDR3 DNA sequence: TGTGCCAGCAGTTCTCATTCCGGGTTTGAGGAAAAACTGTTTTTT. Protein product: CASSSHSGFEEKLFF. The full variable domain, completed using reference TRBV28 and TRBJ1-4, is DVKVTQSSRYLVKRTGEKVFLECVQDMDHENMFWYRQDPGLGLRLIYFSYDVKMKEKGDIPEGYSVSREKKERFSLILESASTNQTSMYLCASSSHSGFEEKLFFGSGTQLSVL.